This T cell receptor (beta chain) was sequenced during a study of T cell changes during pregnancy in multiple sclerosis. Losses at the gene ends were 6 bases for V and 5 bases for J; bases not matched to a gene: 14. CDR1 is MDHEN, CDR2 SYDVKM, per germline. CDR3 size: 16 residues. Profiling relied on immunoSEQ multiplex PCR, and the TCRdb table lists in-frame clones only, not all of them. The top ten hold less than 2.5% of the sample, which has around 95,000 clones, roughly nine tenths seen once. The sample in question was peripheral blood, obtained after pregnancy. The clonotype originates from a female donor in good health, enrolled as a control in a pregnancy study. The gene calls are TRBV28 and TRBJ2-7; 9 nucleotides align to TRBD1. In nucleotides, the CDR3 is TGTGCCAGCAGACCCGATTATGGACAGGGGAGGGACGAGCAGTACTTC. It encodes CASRPDYGQGRDEQYF.